A selection of T cell receptor beta chains follows, all from one sample in a study of resident and recirculating memory T cells in vitiligo. Sequencing used immunoSEQ multiplex PCR; TCRdb keeps in-frame clones, though not all of them. This table holds around 76,000 clones, approximately 90% found once. Sample: blood. The receptors come from a male donor with vitiligo. The CDR3 runs from the conserved cysteine through the conserved F or W. D genes are given only for firm matches. The size field is filled for only some rows; it gives once, few, many or a size class.

d_gene: NA
j_gene: TRBJ2-6
abundance: NA
len: 16
v_gene: TRBV10-3
CDR3nt: TGTGCCATCAGTGAGTCTACGGGCTCTGGGGCCAACGTCCTGACTTTC
CDR3aa: CAISESTGSGANVLTF

d_gene: TRBD1
j_gene: TRBJ1-2
abundance: NA
len: 13
v_gene: TRBV28
CDR3nt: TGTGCCAGCAGTTTGGACAGGGTCTATGGCTACACCTTC
CDR3aa: CASSLDRVYGYTF

d_gene: TRBD1
j_gene: TRBJ1-6
abundance: NA
len: 13
v_gene: TRBV2
CDR3nt: TGTGCCAGCACCCGACAGGGAAATTCACCCCTCCACTTT
CDR3aa: CASTRQGNSPLHF

d_gene: NA
j_gene: TRBJ1-1
abundance: NA
len: 14
v_gene: TRBV19
CDR3nt: TGTGCCAGTAGGAGACAGTTGATGAACACTGAAGCTTTCTTT
CDR3aa: CASRRQLMNTEAFF

d_gene: NA
j_gene: TRBJ2-1
abundance: NA
len: 13
v_gene: TRBV29-1
CDR3nt: TGCAGCGTTGCCACTAGACTGTCGAATGAGCAGTTCTTC
CDR3aa: CSVATRLSNEQFF

d_gene: TRBD1
j_gene: TRBJ1-2
abundance: NA
len: 15
v_gene: TRBV7-2
CDR3nt: TGTGCCAGCAGCCTAGACAGGGGGGCTAACTATGGCTACACCTTC
CDR3aa: CASSLDRGANYGYTF

d_gene: NA
j_gene: TRBJ2-3
abundance: NA
len: 16
v_gene: TRBV9
CDR3nt: TGTGCCAGCACCCCTCCGAGGAGGGGGGGTTTAGATACGCAGTATTTT
CDR3aa: CASTPPRRGGLDTQYF

d_gene: TRBD2
j_gene: TRBJ2-5
abundance: NA
len: 14
v_gene: TRBV5-4
CDR3nt: TGTGCCAGCGGGCGGGGGGAGTCAAAAGAGACCCAGTACTTC
CDR3aa: CASGRGESKETQYF

d_gene: NA
j_gene: TRBJ1-4
abundance: NA
len: 12
v_gene: TRBV14
CDR3nt: TGTGCCAGCAGCCTCTCCGGGGTGCAACTGTTTTTT
CDR3aa: CASSLSGVQLFF

d_gene: TRBD1
j_gene: TRBJ2-3
abundance: NA
len: 14
v_gene: TRBV7-3
CDR3nt: TGTGCCAGCAGCCAGGGACAGGAGACAGATACGCAGTATTTT
CDR3aa: CASSQGQETDTQYF

d_gene: TRBD1
j_gene: TRBJ2-5
abundance: once
len: 17
v_gene: TRBV5-4
CDR3nt: TGTGCCAGCAGCTTGATGGGACAGGGGGCGGTGAGGGAGACCCAGTACTTC
CDR3aa: CASSLMGQGAVRETQYF

d_gene: TRBD1
j_gene: TRBJ1-2
abundance: NA
len: 13
v_gene: TRBV19
CDR3nt: TGTGCCAGCACAGGCCCGGACAGGGGTGGCTACACCTTC
CDR3aa: CASTGPDRGGYTF

d_gene: TRBD2
j_gene: TRBJ2-3
abundance: NA
len: 16
v_gene: TRBV5-1
CDR3nt: TGCGCCAGCAGCTTGCGCACGGGGGGGCAATCCGATACGCAGTATTTT
CDR3aa: CASSLRTGGQSDTQYF

d_gene: NA
j_gene: TRBJ1-2
abundance: NA
len: 13
v_gene: TRBV5-6
CDR3nt: TGTGCCAGCAGCCGACTGACCCTTCTTGGCTACACCTTC
CDR3aa: CASSRLTLLGYTF

d_gene: TRBD2
j_gene: TRBJ2-7
abundance: NA
len: 18
v_gene: TRBV4-2
CDR3nt: TGTGCCAGCAGCCTGACCCCGGGACTAGCGGGGGACACCTACGAGCAGTACTTC
CDR3aa: CASSLTPGLAGDTYEQYF

d_gene: NA
j_gene: TRBJ1-1
abundance: NA
len: 14
v_gene: TRBV5-1
CDR3nt: TGCGCCAGCAGCCCCGAAAACGGGGACACTGAAGCTTTCTTT
CDR3aa: CASSPENGDTEAFF

d_gene: TRBD1
j_gene: TRBJ2-7
abundance: NA
len: 16
v_gene: TRBV7-2
CDR3nt: TGTGCCAGCAGCTTAGTCCCCTCGACAGGGGCCTACGAGCAGTACTTC
CDR3aa: CASSLVPSTGAYEQYF

d_gene: TRBD1
j_gene: TRBJ1-6
abundance: NA
len: 14
v_gene: TRBV19
CDR3nt: TGTGCCAGTAGTTTGGGACAGGAGGGATCACCCCTCCACTTT
CDR3aa: CASSLGQEGSPLHF

d_gene: NA
j_gene: TRBJ1-2
abundance: NA
len: 14
v_gene: TRBV19
CDR3nt: TGTGCCAGTAGTTTTCCCGGACAGTATAATGGCTACACCTTC
CDR3aa: CASSFPGQYNGYTF

d_gene: NA
j_gene: TRBJ2-7
abundance: NA
len: 12
v_gene: TRBV2
CDR3nt: TGTGCCAGCAGTAGCCGGGGTCGGGAGCAGTACTTC
CDR3aa: CASSSRGREQYF

d_gene: NA
j_gene: TRBJ2-1
abundance: NA
len: 17
v_gene: TRBV9
CDR3nt: TGTGCCAGCAGCGTACGTCAGGGCCCATCGAATTACAATGAGCAGTTCTTC
CDR3aa: CASSVRQGPSNYNEQFF

d_gene: TRBD1
j_gene: TRBJ2-7
abundance: NA
len: 12
v_gene: TRBV2
CDR3nt: TGTGCCAGCAGTGGACAGGGATACGAGCAGTACTTC
CDR3aa: CASSGQGYEQYF

d_gene: TRBD1
j_gene: TRBJ1-2
abundance: NA
len: 15
v_gene: TRBV18
CDR3nt: TGTGCCAGCTCGGAGGGGACGGGGACAGGGTATGGCTACACCTTC
CDR3aa: CASSEGTGTGYGYTF

d_gene: TRBD1
j_gene: TRBJ2-7
abundance: NA
len: 13
v_gene: TRBV6-1
CDR3nt: TGTGCCAGCGGAGGACAGGGTGGGTACGAGCAGTACTTC
CDR3aa: CASGGQGGYEQYF

d_gene: NA
j_gene: TRBJ1-5
abundance: NA
len: 11
v_gene: TRBV28
CDR3nt: TGTGCCAGCAGTTTAACGAGAGGCCAGCATTTT
CDR3aa: CASSLTRGQHF

d_gene: NA
j_gene: TRBJ1-5
abundance: NA
len: 14
v_gene: TRBV19
CDR3nt: TGTGCCATAGGGAGGGAGAATAACAATCAGCCCCAGCATTTT
CDR3aa: CAIGRENNNQPQHF

d_gene: NA
j_gene: TRBJ2-1
abundance: NA
len: 13
v_gene: TRBV4-1
CDR3nt: TGCGCCAGCAGCCAAGACAGGGATTATGAGCAGTTCTTC
CDR3aa: CASSQDRDYEQFF

d_gene: TRBD2
j_gene: TRBJ2-6
abundance: once
len: 17
v_gene: TRBV19
CDR3nt: TGTGCCAGTAGCAGGACTAGCGGGGGCTCTGGGGCCAACGTCCTGACTTTC
CDR3aa: CASSRTSGGSGANVLTF

d_gene: NA
j_gene: TRBJ2-1
abundance: NA
len: 11
v_gene: TRBV11-2
CDR3nt: TGTGCCAGCAGCTCTAGCGATGAGCAGTTCTTC
CDR3aa: CASSSSDEQFF

d_gene: NA
j_gene: TRBJ2-7
abundance: NA
len: 14
v_gene: TRBV4-1
CDR3nt: TGCGCCAGCAGCCTAGGAGGTGCCACCTACGAGCAGTACTTC
CDR3aa: CASSLGGATYEQYF

d_gene: TRBD1
j_gene: TRBJ2-2
abundance: NA
len: 17
v_gene: TRBV4-1
CDR3nt: TGCGCCAGCAGCCCCTTAGCTGGGACAGGGAAGGCCGGGGAGCTGTTTTTT
CDR3aa: CASSPLAGTGKAGELFF

d_gene: NA
j_gene: TRBJ1-2
abundance: once
len: 18
v_gene: TRBV5-1
CDR3nt: TGCGCCAGCAGCCTACTTGGTAACCTACGACGGGAAAAAGCGGACTACACCTTC
CDR3aa: CASSLLGNLRREKADYTF

d_gene: NA
j_gene: TRBJ2-3
abundance: NA
len: 12
v_gene: TRBV5-8
CDR3nt: TGTGCCAGCAGCTACTTCACAGATACGCAGTATTTT
CDR3aa: CASSYFTDTQYF

d_gene: NA
j_gene: TRBJ2-1
abundance: NA
len: 15
v_gene: TRBV7-6
CDR3nt: TGTGCCAGCAGCTCCCTCTTTGGCTTCTACAATGAGCAGTTCTTC
CDR3aa: CASSSLFGFYNEQFF

d_gene: NA
j_gene: TRBJ1-1
abundance: NA
len: 13
v_gene: TRBV7-9
CDR3nt: TGTGCCAGCAGCTTAGGACTGACAGATGAAGCTTTCTTT
CDR3aa: CASSLGLTDEAFF

d_gene: NA
j_gene: TRBJ1-1
abundance: NA
len: 15
v_gene: TRBV5-1
CDR3nt: TGCGCCAGCAGCTTGGTCGGGACAACGAACACTGAAGCTTTCTTT
CDR3aa: CASSLVGTTNTEAFF

d_gene: NA
j_gene: TRBJ1-1
abundance: NA
len: 13
v_gene: TRBV19
CDR3nt: TGTGCCAGTGCACCCACAGGGCAAAAAAAAGCTTTCTTT
CDR3aa: CASAPTGQKKAFF

d_gene: NA
j_gene: TRBJ1-1
abundance: few
len: 17
v_gene: TRBV4-1
CDR3nt: TGCGCCAGCAGCCAAGCCCTCGTGAAGACAGGGAACACTGAAGCTTTCTTT
CDR3aa: CASSQALVKTGNTEAFF

d_gene: TRBD2
j_gene: TRBJ2-7
abundance: NA
len: 16
v_gene: TRBV27
CDR3nt: TGTGCCAGCAGTCTCCAGAATAGCGGGTTTTTTGACGAGCAGTACTTC
CDR3aa: CASSLQNSGFFDEQYF

d_gene: NA
j_gene: TRBJ1-2
abundance: NA
len: 11
v_gene: TRBV25-1
CDR3nt: TGTGCCAGCAGTGCAGGGGTAGGCTACACCTTC
CDR3aa: CASSAGVGYTF

d_gene: NA
j_gene: TRBJ1-6
abundance: NA
len: 14
v_gene: TRBV2
CDR3nt: TGTGCCATTGAGTCCGGGACAAGTAATTCACCCCTCCACTTT
CDR3aa: CAIESGTSNSPLHF

d_gene: NA
j_gene: TRBJ1-6
abundance: NA
len: 14
v_gene: TRBV5-4
CDR3nt: TGTGCCAGCAGGCCTCCAACCCAGGGATCACCCCTCCACTTT
CDR3aa: CASRPPTQGSPLHF

d_gene: TRBD2
j_gene: TRBJ2-7
abundance: once
len: 17
v_gene: TRBV28
CDR3nt: TGTGCCAGCGGCGGGACAGGGACTAGCGGGTTTTCCTACGAGCAGTACTTC
CDR3aa: CASGGTGTSGFSYEQYF

d_gene: NA
j_gene: TRBJ1-2
abundance: NA
len: 14
v_gene: TRBV28
CDR3nt: TGTGCCAGCAGTTCCGTGTGGAGGACCTTTGGCTACACCTTC
CDR3aa: CASSSVWRTFGYTF

d_gene: NA
j_gene: TRBJ2-3
abundance: NA
len: 15
v_gene: TRBV4-2
CDR3nt: TGTGCCAGCAGCCAAGAAGCCACTAGCACAGATACGCAGTATTTT
CDR3aa: CASSQEATSTDTQYF

d_gene: NA
j_gene: TRBJ1-5
abundance: once
len: 13
v_gene: TRBV28
CDR3nt: TGTGCCAGCAGTTCAGGGAACAATCAGCCCCAGCATTTT
CDR3aa: CASSSGNNQPQHF

d_gene: TRBD2
j_gene: TRBJ2-3
abundance: few
len: 16
v_gene: TRBV7-3
CDR3nt: TGTGCCAGCAGCTTCCTAGCGGGCTCTAGCACAGATACGCAGTATTTT
CDR3aa: CASSFLAGSSTDTQYF

d_gene: NA
j_gene: TRBJ2-1
abundance: NA
len: 15
v_gene: TRBV11-2
CDR3nt: TGTGCCAGCAGGCGAACTCAGGGCTCCTACAATGAGCAGTTCTTC
CDR3aa: CASRRTQGSYNEQFF

d_gene: NA
j_gene: TRBJ1-6
abundance: few
len: 15
v_gene: TRBV7-8
CDR3nt: TGTGCCAGCAGCTTAGCCTGGACACCATATTCACCCCTCCACTTT
CDR3aa: CASSLAWTPYSPLHF

d_gene: TRBD1
j_gene: TRBJ2-2
abundance: NA
len: 15
v_gene: TRBV18
CDR3nt: TGTGCCAGCTCACCCCTGGACAGGGCCACCGGGGAGCTGTTTTTT
CDR3aa: CASSPLDRATGELFF

d_gene: TRBD2
j_gene: TRBJ2-5
abundance: NA
len: 16
v_gene: TRBV28
CDR3nt: TGTGCCAGCAGTAATCAGCGGGGGGGGCAGAAAGAGACCCAGTACTTC
CDR3aa: CASSNQRGGQKETQYF

d_gene: NA
j_gene: TRBJ1-1
abundance: NA
len: 11
v_gene: TRBV19
CDR3nt: TGTGCCAGTAGTTTGGCCTGGGAAGCTTTCTTT
CDR3aa: CASSLAWEAFF

d_gene: NA
j_gene: TRBJ1-1
abundance: NA
len: 14
v_gene: TRBV10-3
CDR3nt: TGTGCCATCAGTACCCAGGAATCCCGGACTGAAGCTTTCTTT
CDR3aa: CAISTQESRTEAFF

d_gene: TRBD2
j_gene: TRBJ2-3
abundance: NA
len: 16
v_gene: TRBV7-3
CDR3nt: TGTGCCAGCAGCCAACTAGCGGGGGGAAGCACAGATACGCAGTATTTT
CDR3aa: CASSQLAGGSTDTQYF

d_gene: TRBD1
j_gene: TRBJ2-7
abundance: NA
len: 14
v_gene: TRBV9
CDR3nt: TGTGCCAGCAGCGCCCGGACAGGGGGCGACGAGCAGTACTTC
CDR3aa: CASSARTGGDEQYF